The rows below give T cell receptor beta chains drawn from one sample of a study of cytomegalovirus exposure and HLA in healthy donors. TCRdb's copy holds only in-frame clones and misses some; the assay was immunoSEQ multiplex PCR. The sample lists about 160,000 clones, around four fifths occurring once. The sample comprised PBMCs. The receptors were gathered from a male donor in good health and CMV-seropositive. CDR3s include the opening cysteine and the closing phenylalanine or tryptophan. Fields, in order: clone size, D gene, J gene, V gene, CDR3 DNA, CDR3 protein. D genes are given only for firm matches. Clone size appears in some rows only: once, few, many, or a class for an expanded clone.

once - TRBJ1-2 TRBV4-2 TGTGCCAGCAGCCAAGAGGACGGCAGCGGTTTCTATGGCTACACCTTC CASSQEDGSGFYGYTF
- TRBD1 TRBJ1-3 TRBV23-1 TGCGCCAGCAGTCAATCTAGCCGGGACAGGTCTGGAAACACCATATATTTT CASSQSSRDRSGNTIYF
- TRBD1 TRBJ1-1 TRBV29-1 TGCAGCGCCGAAGGTCCAGGGGGCGCGTTGAACACTGAAGCTTTCTTT CSAEGPGGALNTEAFF
- - TRBJ1-2 TRBV6-1 TGTGCCAGCAGTGAAGCTTTGGACAGCCGATATGGCTACACCTTC CASSEALDSRYGYTF
- TRBD1 TRBJ2-7 TRBV7-3 TGTGCCAGCAGCTCCTCCGGGACAGGGGCGTCCTACGAGCAGTACTTC CASSSSGTGASYEQYF
- TRBD1 TRBJ2-3 TRBV11-1 TGTGCCAGCAGCGCCGGGACAGGGCCAGATACGCAGTATTTT CASSAGTGPDTQYF
few - TRBJ1-4 TRBV4-1 TGCGCCAGCAGCCAGGAAAGGGGAAAACTGTTTTTT CASSQERGKLFF
- TRBD1 TRBJ2-1 TRBV11-2 TGTGCCAGCAGCTCACAAGGACAGGTCAATGAGCAGTTCTTC CASSSQGQVNEQFF
- - TRBJ2-5 TRBV4-1 TGCGCCAGCAGCCAAGGAAGTGGGCTAACAGGACGCGAAGGGGACCAGTACTTC CASSQGSGLTGREGDQYF
- TRBD1 TRBJ1-2 TRBV6-5 TGTGCCAGCAGTTCGGCCGGGACAGGGGACGGCGGCTACACCTTC CASSSAGTGDGGYTF
- - TRBJ1-2 TRBV5-1 TGCGCCAGCAGCCCGGAGGGCAGGTCAGGCTATGGCTACACCTTC CASSPEGRSGYGYTF
- TRBD1 TRBJ1-5 TRBV7-8 TGTGCCAGCAGCTTACGGGACAGCCTGAGGGGCAATCAGCCCCAGCATTTT CASSLRDSLRGNQPQHF
- - TRBJ2-1 TRBV13 TGTGCCAGCAGCCAGATGGGAGCCCCCTCCTACAATGAGCAGTTCTTC CASSQMGAPSYNEQFF
- TRBD2 TRBJ2-5 TRBV5-4 TGTGCCAGCAGCTTGGCGGGAGGTGGAGAGACCCAGTACTTC CASSLAGGGETQYF
few - TRBJ2-1 TRBV5-6 TGTGCCAGCAGCGATGACGGACGGGAATCTAATGAGCAGTTCTTC CASSDDGRESNEQFF
- - TRBJ2-3 TRBV7-9 TGTGCCAGCAGCTTACGGGGGGCAGGGGATACGCAGTATTTT CASSLRGAGDTQYF
once - TRBJ2-7 TRBV30 TGTGCCTGGAGTGTAGACCCGGGAGCCGACGAGCAGTACTTC CAWSVDPGADEQYF
- TRBD1 TRBJ1-1 TRBV5-1 TGCGCCAGCAGCCCCTCCCCAGGGGGGACTGAAGCTTTCTTT CASSPSPGGTEAFF
once - TRBJ2-2 TRBV30 TGTGCCTGGAGTGTAACCGAGGTCGGGGAGCTGTTTTTT CAWSVTEVGELFF
- TRBD1 TRBJ2-2 TRBV6-4 TGTGCCAGCAGTGACTCATACAGGGGCGTAGCCGGGGAGCTGTTTTTT CASSDSYRGVAGELFF
- - TRBJ1-5 TRBV19 TGTGCCAGTAGTACGACACAGACCACATGGGGCAATCAGCCCCAGCATTTT CASSTTQTTWGNQPQHF
- TRBD2 TRBJ2-4 TRBV5-1 TGCGCCAGCAGCTCTCGACTAGCGGGGAGTTCCATTCAGTACTTC CASSSRLAGSSIQYF
- - TRBJ2-5 TRBV7-2 TGTGCCAGCAGCGAGGGACTCCAAGAGACCCAGTACTTC CASSEGLQETQYF
once - TRBJ2-7 TRBV14 TGTGCCAGCAGCCAAGAGAGGTGGCCTAACAACGAGCAGTACTTC CASSQERWPNNEQYF
- TRBD2 TRBJ2-1 TRBV2 TGTGCCAGCAGTGAGCGACTAGCGGGGAGGAATGAGCAGTTCTTC CASSERLAGRNEQFF
- - TRBJ2-1 TRBV6-5 TGTGCCAGCAGTTACTCCCAGGGGGGCCAATCAAATGAGCAGTTCTTC CASSYSQGGQSNEQFF
- - TRBJ1-6 TRBV2 TGTGCCAGCAGTGAAGCGCGAGGGGACATAACTTCACCCCTCCACTTT CASSEARGDITSPLHF
- - TRBJ1-3 TRBV18 TGTGCCAGCTCACGCGGGCGCAGGGAGGCTGGAAACACCATATATTTT CASSRGRREAGNTIYF
- - TRBJ2-7 TRBV7-2 TGTGCCAGCAGCTTCGGGGGACAGCCCTACGAGCAGTACTTC CASSFGGQPYEQYF
- TRBD1 TRBJ1-1 TRBV6-5 TGTGCCAGCAGTTTGCAGGGGGCCACTGAAGCTTTCTTT CASSLQGATEAFF
few - TRBJ2-2 TRBV5-1 TGCGCCAGCAGCTTGAATACAGGGAACACCGGGGAGCTGTTTTTT CASSLNTGNTGELFF
few - TRBJ2-7 TRBV4-3 TGCGCCAGCAGCCAAGAAGTCAGCGCCACGTACTACGAGCAGTACTTC CASSQEVSATYYEQYF
- - TRBJ1-1 TRBV7-9 TGTTCCAGCAGCTTCGGGTCCACTGAAGCTTTCTTT CSSSFGSTEAFF
- TRBD1 TRBJ1-1 TRBV7-9 TGTGCCAGCAGCGAAACAGGGGACACTGAAGCTTTCTTT CASSETGDTEAFF
- TRBD1 TRBJ2-5 TRBV2 TGTGCCAGCGAACAGGGGGCGGCGGAGACCCAGTACTTC CASEQGAAETQYF
- TRBD1 TRBJ2-7 TRBV9 TGTGCCAGCAGCGATCCGGGACAGGGTCTCCACGAGCAGTACTTC CASSDPGQGLHEQYF
- - TRBJ1-6 TRBV19 TGTGCCAGTAGTATAGGGCAGGTGGAATCACCCCTCCACTTT CASSIGQVESPLHF
- - TRBJ1-6 TRBV7-2 TGTGCCAGCAGCTTATCAGGGGACTATAATTCACCCCTCCACTTT CASSLSGDYNSPLHF
- TRBD1 TRBJ1-6 TRBV25-1 TGCGCCAGCAGCCAGGGACAGAGGGGTTCACCCCTCCACTTT CASSQGQRGSPLHF